These 28 T cell receptor beta chains came from one sample sequenced in a study of blood T cell repertoires in COVID-19. Assay: immunoSEQ multiplex PCR; the TCRdb copy retains only in-frame clones and omits some. The data hold 70,000 or so clones, with 85% to 90% observed a single time. Sequenced sample: peripheral blood. The origin of the receptors is a man aged 55 to 70 with acute or convalescent COVID-19.

This chain connects TRBV5-6 to TRBJ1-4; D remains unclear. Germline V gene lookup returns CDR1 SGHDT and CDR2 YYEEEE. The CDR3 is 12 residues long. With 1 base removed from V and 7 bases from J, the gap between germline ends came to 5 bases. The CDR3 DNA follows: TGTGCCAGCAGCTTGACGAGTGAAAAACTGTTTTTT. It encodes CASSLTSEKLFF.

J is TRBJ1-1 and V is TRBV5-6; D is uncertain. CDR3 size: 13 residues. The V end was cut by 0 bases, the J end by 7 bases, with 10 bases between. Germline V gene lookup returns CDR1 SGHDT and CDR2 YYEEEE. This chain's CDR3 is CASSLVGTDEAFF. The CDR3 DNA reads TGTGCCAGCAGCTTGGTTGGCACCGATGAAGCTTTCTTT.

In DNA form, the CDR3 reads TGTGCCAGCTCACCGACCGGCGGGGGCGAGACCCAGTACTTC. Its protein is CASSPTGGGETQYF. The genes are TRBV18 and TRBJ2-5; possible D gene TRBD2, 7 bases. With 3 bases removed from V and 5 bases from J, the gap between germline ends came to 13 bases. CDR3 length equals 14 residues. The germline V gene has CDR1 KGHSH and CDR2 LQKENI.

The chain combines TRBV5-4 with TRBJ2-5; D remains unclear. This CDR3 spans 12 amino acids. CDR1 SGHNT and CDR2 YYREEE come from the germline V gene (reference sequence). The V end lost 2 bases, the J end lost 4 bases, and 6 bases lay between the germline ends. The DNA for the CDR3 is TGTGCCAGCAGCTTAGCAAGAGAGACCCAGTACTTC. Translating gives CASSLARETQYF.

This chain uses TRBV5-1 with TRBJ1-6, with TRBD1 matching 9 bases. Per germline, CDR1 SGHRS and CDR2 YFSETQ. V gave up 3 bases and J gave up 4 bases; unmatched junction bases: 5. There are 16 residues in the CDR3. The CDR3 DNA is TGCGCCAGCAGCTCCACAGGGGGCGGTTATAATTCACCCCTCCACTTT. Its protein is CASSSTGGGYNSPLHF.

J is TRBJ2-1 and V is TRBV12-3 or TRBV12-4; D might be TRBD2 (6 bases). The CDR3 is made up of 13 amino acids. V lost 5 bases and J lost 4, with 9 bases in between. CDR3 residues: CASSRTIYNEQFF. In DNA form, the CDR3 reads TGTGCCAGCAGTCGGACTATTTACAATGAGCAGTTCTTC.

This sequence joins TRBV6-5 and TRBJ1-5; no firm D call. Germline V gives CDR1 MNHEY, CDR2 SVGAGI. V lost 6 bases and J 3 bases, leaving 9 bases between the germline ends. This CDR3 region has 13 residues. CDR3 loop: CASRQYTNQPQHF. The CDR3 nucleotides are TGTGCCAGCAGGCAATACACCAATCAGCCCCAGCATTTT.

This chain joins TRBV5-1 and TRBJ1-6; TRBD1 might be the D (6 bases). Trimming took 4 bases from V and 6 from J, leaving 11 bases between them. CDR1 is SGHRS and CDR2 is YFSETQ in the germline V gene. The CDR3 runs to 14 residues. The CDR3 spells CASSEQQGNSPLHF. As DNA, the CDR3 is TGCGCCAGCAGCGAACAACAGGGTAATTCACCCCTCCACTTT. Variable domain in full (rest from reference TRBV5-1 and TRBJ1-6): KAGVTQTPRYLIKTRGQQVTLSCSPISGHRSVSWYQQTPGQGLQFLFEYFSETQRNKGNFPGRFSGRQFSNSRSEMNVSTLELGDSALYLCASSEQQGNSPLHFGNGTRLTVT.

This sequence joins TRBV19 and TRBJ1-2, with D possibly TRBD1 on 5 matching bases. Germline loops: CDR1 LNHDA, CDR2 SQIVND (reference sequence). V lost 5 bases and J 4 bases, leaving 26 bases between the germline ends. The CDR3 totals 18 residues. The CDR3 reads CASSHLSGTYHHTYGYTF. In nucleotides, the CDR3 is TGTGCCAGTAGTCATCTGTCAGGGACTTACCATCACACCTATGGCTACACCTTC. The variable domain in full, with the rest retrieved from reference TRBV19 and TRBJ1-2, is DGGITQSPKYLFRKEGQNVTLSCEQNLNHDAMYWYRQDPGQGLRLIYYSQIVNDFQKGDIAEGYSVSREKKESFPLTVTSAQKNPTAFYLCASSHLSGTYHHTYGYTFGSGTRLTVV.

This rearrangement joins TRBV10-3 to TRBJ2-2; D might be TRBD2 (7 bases). Trimming cost V 2 bases and J 0 bases, with 19 bases left between them. CDR1 and CDR2 from the germline V gene are ENHRY and SYGVKD. The CDR3 sequence is 19 residues long. The CDR3, as DNA: TGTGCCATCAGTGAGCCAGTCGGGGGGACACCTACGAACACCGGGGAGCTGTTTTTT. It translates to CAISEPVGGTPTNTGELFF.

The chain is built from TRBV11-1 and TRBJ2-7, with 8 bases fitting TRBD2. The CDR3 runs to 15 residues. Germline V gives CDR1 SGHAT, CDR2 FQDESV (reference sequence). V gave up 1 base and J gave up 3 bases; unmatched junction bases: 5. The CDR3 DNA reads TGTGCCAGCAGCTTAGAAAGCGGGAGATTCTACGAGCAGTACTTC. Its protein is CASSLESGRFYEQYF.

The J gene is TRBJ2-3, the V gene TRBV7-9, with a tentative D call TRBD1 (6 bases). This CDR3 has 17 residues. The V end was cut by 4 bases, the J end by 2 bases, with 19 bases between. Germline CDR1 is SEHNR and CDR2 is FQNEAQ (reference sequence). CDR3 region: CASSSYLGQWDTDTQYF. CDR3 DNA: TGTGCCAGCAGCTCATATCTTGGACAGTGGGACACAGATACGCAGTATTTT.

The rearrangement uses TRBV4-2 and TRBJ2-3, with TRBD1 as a possible D gene (6 bases). The CDR3 covers 15 residues. V lost 0 bases, J lost 4 bases, and 11 bases lay in between. Germline V gene data show CDR1 as LGHNA and CDR2 as YNFKEQ. The CDR3 DNA reads as TGTGCCAGCAGCCAAGAACAGGGCAAGGCAGATACGCAGTATTTT. Its translation: CASSQEQGKADTQYF.

The chain joins TRBV30 to TRBJ2-5; TRBD2 agrees at 12 bases. The CDR3 is 20 amino acids. V trimming: 1 base; J trimming: 5 bases; junction bases outside the gene matches: 20. CDR1 GTSNPN and CDR2 SVGIG come from the germline V gene (reference sequence). The CDR3 DNA follows: TGTGCCTGGAGTGCCACAGCCCGACTAGCGGGGGTTATTTTTGCGGAGACCCAGTACTTC. Encoded protein: CAWSATARLAGVIFAETQYF.

CDR3 bases: TGTGCCAGCTCACCGACAGGGGGCGAGGCAACGACCCAGTACTTC. Residues: CASSPTGGEATTQYF. The genes are TRBV18 and TRBJ2-5, with TRBD1 matching 10 bases. The CDR3 spans 15 residues. Germline lookup yields CDR1 KGHSH and CDR2 LQKENI. The trim removed 3 bases at V and 7 bases at J, leaving 8 bases unmatched.

The chain employs TRBV3-1 (or the pseudogene TRBV3-2) and TRBJ2-7; a weak D match, TRBD2 (5 bases). The ends were cut back, 0 bases at V and 6 bases at J, with 12 bases in the middle. Germline loops: CDR1 LGHDT, CDR2 YNNKEL (reference sequence). The CDR3 is 14 residues long. For the CDR3, the DNA is TGTGCCAGCAGCCAAGATATCGGGGTAGGCGAGCAGTACTTC. Translating it yields CASSQDIGVGEQYF.

The chain carries TRBV5-1 and TRBJ1-2; D may be TRBD1 (6 bases). CDR1 and CDR2 from the germline V gene are SGHRS and YFSETQ. Trimming stripped 3 bases from V and 6 bases from J, with 15 bases between. The CDR3 totals 14 residues. The CDR3 is CASSSVGGGDGYTF. The CDR3 nucleotides read TGCGCCAGCAGCTCCGTCGGCGGGGGCGATGGCTACACCTTC.

The CDR3 region has the DNA TGTGCCAGCAGTGATGGCAGGGGATCACCCCTCCACTTT. Its protein product is CASSDGRGSPLHF. J is TRBJ1-6 and V is TRBV2; possible D gene TRBD1, 6 bases. The V gene's germline CDR1 is SNHLY and CDR2 FYNNEI. Trimming stripped 3 bases from V and 10 bases from J, with 10 bases between. The CDR3 is made up of 13 amino acids. The full variable domain, with the rest looked up from reference TRBV2 and TRBJ1-6, is EPEVTQTPSHQVTQMGQEVILRCVPISNHLYFYWYRQILGQKVEFLVSFYNNEISEKSEIFDDQFSVERPDGSNFTLKIRSTKLEDSAMYFCASSDGRGSPLHFGNGTRLTVT.

This sequence joins TRBV5-4 and TRBJ2-7, with 12 bases lining up with TRBD2. Trimming removed 4 bases from V and 4 bases from J; junction bases left unmatched: 9. Per germline, CDR1 SGHNT and CDR2 YYREEE (reference sequence). The CDR3 loop spans 16 amino acids. The DNA for the CDR3 is TGTGCCAGCAGCAAAGACTCCGGGACTAGCGGGTACGAGCAGTACTTC. Amino acids: CASSKDSGTSGYEQYF.

The chain recombines TRBV5-6 with TRBJ1-2; 11 bases are a match to TRBD1. This CDR3 has 14 amino acids. V lost 4 bases, J lost 6 bases, and 5 bases stayed unmatched. Germline assignment: CDR1 SGHDT and CDR2 YYEEEE. CDR3 DNA: TGTGCCAGCAGCAGGACAGGGGGCATCGATGGCTACACCTTC. It specifies CASSRTGGIDGYTF.

This rearrangement joins TRBV5-4 to TRBJ2-5, with 7 bases lining up with TRBD1. CDR3 size: 14 residues. The germline CDR1 and CDR2 sequences are SGHNT and YYREEE (reference sequence). V lost 4 bases, J lost 0 bases, and 3 bases stayed unmatched. As DNA, the CDR3 is TGTGCCAGCAGCCTAGGGACAGACCAAGAGACCCAGTACTTC. It specifies CASSLGTDQETQYF.

The V call is TRBV11-3, the J call TRBJ1-1; D is ambiguous. The germline V and J ends were trimmed by 2 bases and 11 bases, with 9 bases remaining between them. Germline CDR1 and CDR2: SGHNT and YENEEA. The CDR3 covers 11 residues. CDR3 region: CASSLRGRAFF. DNA of the CDR3: TGTGCCAGCAGCTTAAGAGGGCGGGCTTTCTTT. The full variable domain, in which reference TRBV11-3 and TRBJ1-1 provide the parts outside the CDR3, is EAGVVQSPRYKIIEKKQPVAFWCNPISGHNTLYWYLQNLGQGPELLIRYENEEAVDDSQLPKDRFSAERLKGVDSTLKIQPAELGDSAVYLCASSLRGRAFFGQGTRLTVV.

This chain joins TRBV5-1 and TRBJ1-2; TRBD1 matches at 7 bases. V lost 3 bases, J lost 8 bases, and 7 bases stayed unmatched. The CDR3 length is 13 residues. Per the germline V gene, CDR1 is SGHRS and CDR2 is YFSETQ. In DNA, the CDR3 is TGCGCCAGCAGCTCACAGGGGTTTGAGGGCTACACCTTC. Translated: CASSSQGFEGYTF.

The chain has TRBV27 and TRBJ2-5, with 10 bases that match TRBD1. Per the germline V gene, CDR1 is MNHEY and CDR2 is SMNVEV (reference sequence). The ends lost 6 bases at V and 1 base at J; junction bases unmatched: 5. The CDR3 runs to 15 residues. DNA of the CDR3: TGTGCCAGCAGGCCCGGGACAGGGGCCCAAGAGACCCAGTACTTC. Its protein product is CASRPGTGAQETQYF.

The chain is built from TRBV6-5 and TRBJ2-2, with 11 bases identical to TRBD1. Trimming took 6 bases from V and 3 from J; bases not matched to a gene: 0. From germline, CDR1 is MNHEY and CDR2 SVGAGI. CDR3 length: 14 amino acids. The CDR3 loop is CASRGQGDTGELFF. Written as DNA, the CDR3 is TGTGCCAGCAGGGGACAGGGGGACACCGGGGAGCTGTTTTTT.

The chain joins TRBV3-1 (or the pseudogene TRBV3-2) to TRBJ2-5; TRBD1 matches 8 bases. After removal of 1 base from V and 5 bases from J, the junction contained 9 bases not matched to a gene. Germline values: CDR1 LGHDT, CDR2 YNNKEL (reference sequence). This CDR3 comprises 16 residues. The CDR3 DNA follows: TGTGCCAGCAGCCAAGGGGGGGCCAGGGGGCTGGAGACCCAGTACTTC. Residues: CASSQGGARGLETQYF.

J is TRBJ2-1 and V is TRBV4-1; 9 positions match TRBD2. Per the germline V gene, CDR1 is MGHRA and CDR2 is YSYEKL. With V trimmed by 3 bases and J by 2 bases, 5 bases remained unmatched. The CDR3 is 16 residues long. The CDR3 DNA sequence: TGCGCCAGCAGCCAGTCCGGGACTAGCACCTACAATGAGCAGTTCTTC. Translating gives CASSQSGTSTYNEQFF.

The rearrangement links TRBV6-5 to TRBJ1-6, with TRBD1 identical over 10 bases. The ends lost 5 bases at V and 9 bases at J; junction bases unmatched: 1. CDR1 MNHEY and CDR2 SVGAGI come from the germline V gene. The CDR3 has 13 residues. The CDR3 coding sequence is TGTGCCAGCAGTCGGACAGGGGGTTCACCCCTCCACTTT. Protein sequence: CASSRTGGSPLHF.